This T cell receptor beta chain stems from a study of blood T cell repertoires in COVID-19. Study summary: Whether acute or convalescent, the COVID-19 samples came from the United States, Italy and Spain.

The V and J ends lost 6 bases and 3 bases, in that order; junction bases with no gene match: 1. The CDR3 contains 13 residues. Germline V gene lookup returns CDR1 MNHEY and CDR2 SVGAGI. Profiled with immunoSEQ multiplex PCR; TCRdb holds only in-frame clones, not every one. Here the sample spans about 120,000 clones, 75% to 95% being singletons. The sequencing sample was made of peripheral blood. The rearrangement joins TRBV6-5 to TRBJ2-4; 8 positions agree with TRBD1. This clonotype was obtained from a human donor with active COVID-19. The donor label of this sample is uncertain. The chain's CDR3 is CASSDRGKNIQYF. The CDR3 DNA is TGTGCCAGCAGCGACAGGGGCAAAAACATTCAGTACTTC.